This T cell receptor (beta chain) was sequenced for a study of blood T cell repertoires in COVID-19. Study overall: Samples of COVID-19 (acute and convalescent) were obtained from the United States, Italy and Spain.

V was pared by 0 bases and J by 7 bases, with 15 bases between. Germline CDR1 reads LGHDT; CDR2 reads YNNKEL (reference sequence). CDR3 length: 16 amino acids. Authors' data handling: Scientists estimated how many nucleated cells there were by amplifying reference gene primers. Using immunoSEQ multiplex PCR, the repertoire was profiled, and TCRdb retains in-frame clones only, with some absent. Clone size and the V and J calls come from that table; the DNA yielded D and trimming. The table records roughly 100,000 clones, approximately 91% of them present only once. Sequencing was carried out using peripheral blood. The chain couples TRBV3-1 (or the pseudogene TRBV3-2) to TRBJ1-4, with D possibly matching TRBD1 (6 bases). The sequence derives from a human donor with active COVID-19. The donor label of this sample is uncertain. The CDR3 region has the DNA TGTGCCAGCAGCCAAGACGGGCGGGGAGGGGGTGAAAAACTGTTTTTT. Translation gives CASSQDGRGGGEKLFF.